Listed here is a single T cell receptor beta chain. Methods used by the authors: Quantification of nucleated cells was approximated via reference gene primer amplification. Using immunoSEQ multiplex PCR, the repertoire was profiled, and TCRdb retains in-frame clones only, with some absent. V and J calls and clone size are as listed in that table; D and trimming were resolved from the DNA. The sample contains roughly 92,000 clones, 90% of which appear only once. Germline CDR1 and CDR2: KGHSH and LQKENI. V was trimmed by 3 bases and J by 0 bases, leaving 17 bases between them. The CDR3 has 18 residues. This sample was taken from a study of blood T cell repertoires in COVID-19. Study-level background: Samples of COVID-19 (acute and convalescent) were obtained from the United States, Italy and Spain. The cDNA or gDNA used as material had been derived from T cells, B-cell-depleted T cells, or PBMCs.

The J gene is TRBJ2-2, the V gene TRBV18; D is possibly TRBD2 (5 bases). Sequencing was performed on peripheral blood. The origin of this receptor is a woman over 75 with active or convalescent COVID-19. The CDR3 DNA reads as TGTGCCAGCTCACCGCGAAGGCAATCGGGGACGAACACCGGGGAGCTGTTTTTT. Protein sequence: CASSPRRQSGTNTGELFF.